These T cell receptor beta chains were read from a single sample in a study of OX40 agonist ivuxolimab in advanced cancers. TCRdb's copy holds only in-frame clones and misses some; the assay was immunoSEQ multiplex PCR. Altogether 55,000 to 80,000 clones are present, roughly 87% being singletons, with the ten largest covering 12%. The starting material was CD4+ or CD8+ T cells sorted from blood, obtained in a trial of the OX40 agonist ivuxolimab. The receptors come from an adult with an advanced solid tumor such as melanoma, head and neck, liver or kidney cancer. CDR3s include the opening cysteine and the closing phenylalanine or tryptophan.

13	TRBV27	TRBJ2-5	CASRGQSEETQYF
14	TRBV5-5	TRBJ1-1	CASSMGQRNTEAFF
15	TRBV29-1	TRBJ2-4	CSVEFQGASGNIQYF
14	TRBV11-2	TRBJ2-1	CASSNRLVRNEQFF
15	TRBV27	TRBJ2-7	CASSLGGGYHYEQYF
16	TRBV5-8	TRBJ1-2	CASSPGPGQGYYGYTF
13	TRBV7-9	TRBJ2-7	CASSLGRGFEQYF
14	TRBV27	TRBJ2-7	CASRQTAYSYEQYF
14	TRBV5-1	TRBJ1-1	CASSLVGGPTEAFF
17	TRBV9	TRBJ1-1	CASSVSPKTGGATEAFF
13	TRBV27	TRBJ2-7	CASSWQISYEQYF
18	TRBV2	TRBJ2-6	CASSPRDSKISGANVLTF
14	TRBV9	TRBJ2-7	CASSVGGRAYEQYF
15	TRBV27	TRBJ2-7	CASSARGPSSYEQYF
12	TRBV25-1	TRBJ1-2	CASSDLNYGYTF
14	TRBV27	TRBJ1-1	CASSLSRLNTEAFF
14	TRBV12-1	TRBJ2-2	CASSFAMKSGELFF
15	TRBV4-1	TRBJ1-1	CASRHREARDTEAFF
15	TRBV2	TRBJ1-3	CASSTTRDTGNTIYF
12	TRBV13	TRBJ2-7	CASSLRGPEQYF
14	TRBV10-2	TRBJ1-2	CASSESYRGDGYTF
12	TRBV11-2	TRBJ1-6	CASSLGKSPLHF
13	TRBV30	TRBJ1-1	CAWSHTQGAEAFF
16	TRBV11-1	TRBJ2-7	CASSPGGTGFLSEQYF
12	TRBV27	TRBJ2-2	CASSFGTGELFF
14	TRBV19	TRBJ2-7	CASSNGRLSYEQYF
15	TRBV6-6	TRBJ2-3	CASYGDGGPVDTQYF
14	TRBV6-1	TRBJ2-1	CASSEAGGDNEQFF
17	TRBV7-8	TRBJ2-1	CASSGGESGVPYNEQFF